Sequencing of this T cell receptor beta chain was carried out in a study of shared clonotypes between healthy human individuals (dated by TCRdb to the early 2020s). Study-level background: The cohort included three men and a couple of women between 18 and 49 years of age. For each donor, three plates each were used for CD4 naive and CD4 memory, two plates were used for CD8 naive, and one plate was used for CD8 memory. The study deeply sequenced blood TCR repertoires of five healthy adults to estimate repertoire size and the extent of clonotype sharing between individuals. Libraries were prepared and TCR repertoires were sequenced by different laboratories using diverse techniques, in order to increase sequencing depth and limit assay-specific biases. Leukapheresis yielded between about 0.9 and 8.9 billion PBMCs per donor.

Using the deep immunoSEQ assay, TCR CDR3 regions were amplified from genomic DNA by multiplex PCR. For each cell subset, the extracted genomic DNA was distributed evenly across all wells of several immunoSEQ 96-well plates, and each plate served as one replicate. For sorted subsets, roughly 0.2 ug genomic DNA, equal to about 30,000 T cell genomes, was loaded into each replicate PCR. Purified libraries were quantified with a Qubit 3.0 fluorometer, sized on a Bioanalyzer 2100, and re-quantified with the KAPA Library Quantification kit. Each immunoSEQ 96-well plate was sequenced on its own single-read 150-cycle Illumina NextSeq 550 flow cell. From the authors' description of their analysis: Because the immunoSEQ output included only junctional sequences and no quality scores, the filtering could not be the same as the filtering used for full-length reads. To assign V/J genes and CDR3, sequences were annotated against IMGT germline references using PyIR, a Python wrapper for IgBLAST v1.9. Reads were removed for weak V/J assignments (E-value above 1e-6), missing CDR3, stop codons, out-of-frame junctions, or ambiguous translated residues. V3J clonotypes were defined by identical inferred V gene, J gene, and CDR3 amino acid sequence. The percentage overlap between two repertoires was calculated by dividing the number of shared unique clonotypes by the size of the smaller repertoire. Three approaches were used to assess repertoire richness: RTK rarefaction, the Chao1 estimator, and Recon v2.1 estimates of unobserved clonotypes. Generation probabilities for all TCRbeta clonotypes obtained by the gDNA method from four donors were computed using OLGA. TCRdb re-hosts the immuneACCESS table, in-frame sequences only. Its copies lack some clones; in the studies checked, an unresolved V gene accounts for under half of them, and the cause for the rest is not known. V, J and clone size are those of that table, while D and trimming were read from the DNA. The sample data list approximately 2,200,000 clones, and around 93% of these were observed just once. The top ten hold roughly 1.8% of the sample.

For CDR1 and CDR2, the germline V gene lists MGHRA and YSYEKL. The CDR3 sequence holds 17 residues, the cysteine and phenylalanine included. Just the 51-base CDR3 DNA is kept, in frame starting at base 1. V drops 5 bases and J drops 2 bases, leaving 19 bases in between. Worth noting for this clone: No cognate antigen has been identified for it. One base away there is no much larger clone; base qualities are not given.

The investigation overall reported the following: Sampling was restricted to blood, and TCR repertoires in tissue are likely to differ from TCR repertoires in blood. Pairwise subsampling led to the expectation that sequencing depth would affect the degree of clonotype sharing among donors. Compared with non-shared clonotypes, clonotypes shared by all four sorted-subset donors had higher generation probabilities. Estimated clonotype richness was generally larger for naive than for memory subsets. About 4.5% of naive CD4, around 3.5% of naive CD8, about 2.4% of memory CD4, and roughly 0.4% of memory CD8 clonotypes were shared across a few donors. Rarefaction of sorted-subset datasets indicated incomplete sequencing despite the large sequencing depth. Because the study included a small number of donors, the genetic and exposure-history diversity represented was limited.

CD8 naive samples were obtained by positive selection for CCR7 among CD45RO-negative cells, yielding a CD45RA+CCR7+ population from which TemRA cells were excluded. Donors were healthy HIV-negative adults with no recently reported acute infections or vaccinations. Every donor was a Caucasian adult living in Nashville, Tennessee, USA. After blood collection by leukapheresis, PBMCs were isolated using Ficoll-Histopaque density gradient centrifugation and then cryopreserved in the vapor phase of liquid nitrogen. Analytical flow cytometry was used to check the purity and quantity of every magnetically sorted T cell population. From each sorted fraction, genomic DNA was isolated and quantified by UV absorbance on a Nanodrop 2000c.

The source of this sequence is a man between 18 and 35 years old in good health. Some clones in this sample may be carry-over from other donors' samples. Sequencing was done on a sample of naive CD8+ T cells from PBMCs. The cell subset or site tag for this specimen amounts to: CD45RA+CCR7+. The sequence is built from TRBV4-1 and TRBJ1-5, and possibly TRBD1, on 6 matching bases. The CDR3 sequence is CASSGFRGDLGNQPQHF. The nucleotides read TGCGCCAGCAGCGGCTTCAGGGGCGACTTAGGCAATCAGCCCCAGCATTTT.